These 32 T cell receptor beta chains were sequenced from one sample in a study of STAT3 mutations in large granular lymphocyte leukemia. Notes on the study in general: At least one immunodominant TCR beta clonotype appeared in every T-cell large granular lymphocyte leukemia patient.

TCRdb's table, derived via immunoSEQ multiplex PCR, lists solely in-frame clones and lacks some. The data contain a few thousand clones, 46% of them singletons. Their specific antigens are unknown. Sequences were obtained from peripheral blood mononuclear cells. The receptors derive from a woman between 65 and 79 years old with T-cell large granular lymphocyte leukemia. Some clones in this sample may be carry-over from other donors' samples.

This sequence joins TRBV7-9 and TRBJ1-2; tentative D call: TRBD1 (5 bases). This CDR3 contains 13 residues. Deletions cut 1 base from V and 8 bases from J, with 11 bases between. CDR1 is SEHNR and CDR2 is FQNEAQ in the germline V gene (reference sequence). The CDR3 DNA follows: TGTGCCAGCAGCTTAGACAGGTTTGAGGGCTACACCTTC. Protein sequence: CASSLDRFEGYTF.

This clone was seen only a few times. V gene TRBV4-2 combines with J gene TRBJ2-7; 7 bases line up with TRBD1. The germline CDR1 and CDR2 sequences are LGHNA and YNFKEQ. V lost 0 bases and J lost 0; bases outside the gene matches: 5. CDR3 size: 16 residues. CDR3 sequence (DNA): TGTGCCAGCAGCCAAGACGAGGGGGCAGGCTCCTACGAGCAGTACTTC. It translates to CASSQDEGAGSYEQYF.

The chain uses TRBV5-1 and TRBJ2-5; 10 bases fit TRBD1. V was pared by 6 bases and J by 5 bases, with 7 bases of the junction left unmatched. The CDR3 totals 14 residues. Germline CDR1 and CDR2: SGHRS and YFSETQ. The chain's CDR3 is CASTRQGAGETQYF. The CDR3 DNA sequence: TGCGCCAGCACCCGACAGGGGGCGGGGGAGACCCAGTACTTC.

The gene calls are TRBV10-2 and TRBJ2-7, with D perhaps TRBD2 (5 bases). The V gene lost 2 bases and the J gene lost 8 bases, with 19 bases spanning the gap. Germline V gene data show CDR1 as WSHSY and CDR2 as SAAADI. This CDR3 spans 15 amino acids. The DNA of the CDR3 is TGCGCCAGCAGTGAGCGGCCCGGGATTCTAGAGAAGCAGTACTTC. Translating gives CASSERPGILEKQYF.

The chain employs TRBV5-1 and TRBJ2-3, with a possible D match to TRBD2 (6 bases). Trimming left V 0 bases short and J 9 bases short, with 11 bases between. The CDR3 totals 13 residues. From germline, CDR1 is SGHRS and CDR2 YFSETQ. The CDR3 reads CASSLDSAGTQYF. The DNA of the CDR3 is TGCGCCAGCAGCTTGGACTCCGCGGGGACGCAGTATTTT.

This clone was found a few times. Written as DNA, the CDR3 is TGCGCCAGCAGCTTTAACTACGAGCAGTACTTC. Encoded protein: CASSFNYEQYF. V gene TRBV5-1 combines with J gene TRBJ2-7; no clear D gene. The germline V and J ends were trimmed by 2 bases and 3 bases, with 3 bases remaining between them. There are 11 residues in the CDR3. Germline-derived CDR1 and CDR2 are SGHRS and YFSETQ.

CDR3 sequence: CASSIGDQPQHF. The CDR3 nucleotides read TGTGCCAGCAGCATCGGGGATCAGCCCCAGCATTTT. The chain is built from TRBV13 and TRBJ1-5; D uncertain. The CDR3 contains 12 residues. The V end lost 5 bases, the J end lost 5 bases, and 7 bases lay between the germline ends. Germline CDR1 reads PRHDT; CDR2 reads FYEKMQ (reference sequence).

The J gene is TRBJ2-7, the V gene TRBV4-2; TRBD2 agrees at 13 bases. The CDR3 is 24 amino acids. Germline V gene lookup returns CDR1 LGHNA and CDR2 YNFKEQ. V dropped 0 bases and J dropped 2; count of bases not matched to a gene: 25. Here the CDR3 DNA reads TGTGCCAGCAGCCAAGATATAGAGGCAAAAGGGGGACTAGCGGGATCTCCCCTACCCTACGAGCAGTACTTC. Its translation is CASSQDIEAKGGLAGSPLPYEQYF.

The chain employs TRBV12-5 and TRBJ2-6; the D call may be TRBD1 or TRBD2 (5 bases each). The CDR3 is made up of 15 amino acids. Trimming removed 5 bases from V and 2 bases from J, with 10 bases in between. Per the germline V gene, CDR1 is LGHNT and CDR2 is FRNRAP. As DNA, the CDR3 is TGTGCTAGTGGTATAAGAGGGGCTGGGGCCAACGTCCTGACTTTC. It codes for CASGIRGAGANVLTF. The full variable domain, with the rest looked up from reference TRBV12-5 and TRBJ2-6, is DARVTQTPRHKVTEMGQEVTMRCQPILGHNTVFWYRQTMMQGLELLAYFRNRAPLDDSGMPKDRFSAEMPDATLATLKIQPSEPRDSAVYFCASGIRGAGANVLTFGAGSRLTVL.

V and J are TRBV25-1 and TRBJ2-3; the match to TRBD2 covers 7 bases. The CDR3 has 12 amino acids. J was trimmed by 4 bases and V by 11 bases; bases with no gene match: 6. CDR1 is MGHDK and CDR2 is SYGVNS in the germline V gene. CDR3 loop: CASQGGADTQYF. CDR3 nucleotide sequence: TGTGCCTCTCAGGGAGGGGCAGATACGCAGTATTTT.

In DNA form, the CDR3 reads TGTGCCAGTATGGTGGGGGGCTCCTACAATGAGCAGTTCTTC. Translating gives CASMVGGSYNEQFF. The chain links TRBV19 to TRBJ2-1; TRBD2 might be the D (6 bases). V lost 7 bases, J lost 0 bases, and 10 bases lay in between. CDR3 size: 14 residues. Germline V lookup: CDR1 LNHDA, CDR2 SQIVND (reference sequence).

This clone was observed a single time. The chain has TRBV7-9 and TRBJ2-5, with TRBD2 identical over 9 bases. This CDR3 has 15 amino acids. Per germline, CDR1 SEHNR and CDR2 FQNEAQ (reference sequence). J lost 4 bases, V lost 3 bases, and 6 bases had no gene match. DNA for the CDR3: TGTGCCAGCAGCTTTGGTAGCGGGAGCTTAGAGACCCAGTACTTC. It yields the protein CASSFGSGSLETQYF.

This clone came up a few times. The chain joins TRBV6-5 to TRBJ1-5; TRBD1 matches 7 bases. V was clipped by 4 bases and J by 6 bases; unmatched bases: 6. This CDR3 spans 14 amino acids. Per the germline V gene, CDR1 is MNHEY and CDR2 is SVGAGI. The CDR3 spells CASSSTGEGQPQHF. CDR3 coding DNA: TGTGCCAGCAGTTCCACAGGGGAGGGTCAGCCCCAGCATTTT.

In its sample, this clone was seen a few times. The chain has TRBV9 and TRBJ1-3; no reliable D call. The CDR3 contains 17 residues. Germline V gene data show CDR1 as SGDLS and CDR2 as YYNGEE. V lost 0 bases and J lost 0, with 13 bases in between. CDR3 sequence: CASSVDGSTSSGNTIYF. CDR3 coding DNA: TGTGCCAGCAGCGTAGATGGCAGCACGAGCTCTGGAAACACCATATATTTT.

The gene calls are TRBV5-4 and TRBJ2-6; D is undetermined. The germline V and J ends were trimmed by 4 bases and 2 bases, with 10 bases remaining between them. Germline CDR1 and CDR2: SGHNT and YYREEE (reference sequence). CDR3 size: 15 residues. This CDR3 reads CASSPSRAGANVLTF. The CDR3 bases are TGTGCCAGCAGCCCGTCCCGTGCTGGGGCCAACGTCCTGACTTTC.

This clone turned up a few times. The rearrangement uses TRBV7-9 and TRBJ2-7; TRBD2 agrees at 10 bases. The CDR3 spans 15 residues. Germline assignment: CDR1 SEHNR and CDR2 FQNEAQ (reference sequence). The V gene end was trimmed by 1 base and the J gene end by 2 bases; junction bases not matched to a gene: 2. CDR3 protein: CASSLVSGRAYEQYF. CDR3 coding DNA: TGTGCCAGCAGCTTAGTAAGCGGGAGGGCCTACGAGCAGTACTTC. The whole variable domain, remainder taken from reference TRBV7-9 and TRBJ2-7, is DTGVSQNPRHKITKRGQNVTFRCDPISEHNRLYWYRQTLGQGPEFLTYFQNEAQLEKSRLLSDRFSAERPKGSFSTLEIQRTEQGDSAMYLCASSLVSGRAYEQYFGPGTRLTVT.

This clone was counted a few times. The chain joins TRBV19 to TRBJ1-2; D gene ambiguous. CDR1 is LNHDA and CDR2 is SQIVND in the germline V gene (reference sequence). Between the trimmed V and J ends, which lost 5 bases and 0 bases, there was a span of 10 bases. This CDR3 is built from 14 residues. In DNA form, the CDR3 reads TGTGCCAGTAGTGTCGGACTTACTAACTATGGCTACACCTTC. Encoded protein: CASSVGLTNYGYTF.

By frequency in the sample, this clone is medium-sized (0.01 to 0.1%). The V gene is TRBV4-2, the J gene TRBJ2-7; D unclear. CDR3 length: 12 amino acids. Germline CDR1 reads LGHNA; CDR2 reads YNFKEQ. Trimming took 3 bases from V and 0 from J, leaving 3 bases between them. Here the CDR3 reads CASSQSSYEQYF. The CDR3, as DNA: TGTGCCAGCAGCCAGAGCTCCTACGAGCAGTACTTC.

The chain employs TRBV29-1 and TRBJ1-1; D is undetermined. The CDR3 length is 13 residues. Germline-derived CDR1 and CDR2 are SQVTM and ANQGSEA. Deletions cut 2 bases from V and 5 bases from J, with 12 bases between. DNA of the CDR3: TGCAGCGTTGAATGGTCACCGGGGACTGAAGCTTTCTTT. This translates into CSVEWSPGTEAFF. Full variable domain (missing parts from reference TRBV29-1 and TRBJ1-1): SAVISQKPSRDICQRGTSLTIQCQVDSQVTMMFWYRQQPGQSLTLIATANQGSEATYESGFVIDKFPISRPNLTFSTLTVSNMSPEDSSIYLCSVEWSPGTEAFFGQGTRLTVV.

This clone was detected only a few times. DNA of the CDR3: TGTGCCAGCAGCCAACCCGGGCAACAAGAGACCCAGTACTTC. Translating gives CASSQPGQQETQYF. The rearrangement links TRBV9 to TRBJ2-5; D ambiguous. Germline lookup yields CDR1 SGDLS and CDR2 YYNGEE. Trimming shortened V by 4 bases and J by 2 bases, and 12 bases separated the two germline ends. This CDR3 comprises 14 residues.

The rearrangement links TRBV30 to TRBJ2-7; D gene ambiguous. Per germline, CDR1 GTSNPN and CDR2 SVGIG (reference sequence). CDR3 length equals 17 residues. Trimming took off 4 bases at V and 0 bases at J, with 22 bases between the two ends. CDR3 DNA: TGTGCCTGGAATAGGGCAGACTTAGCCACTTTCTCCTACGAGCAGTACTTC. Its protein is CAWNRADLATFSYEQYF.

This clone turned up a few times. This chain uses TRBV4-2 with TRBJ2-3, with D perhaps matching TRBD2 (6 bases). Germline loops: CDR1 LGHNA, CDR2 YNFKEQ. V dropped 0 bases and J dropped 0 bases, with 16 bases sitting between them. There are 18 residues in the CDR3. The CDR3 DNA follows: TGTGCCAGCAGCCAAGATGCACTAGTAGGGACTAGCACAGATACGCAGTATTTT. It codes for CASSQDALVGTSTDTQYF.

The V call is TRBV7-9, the J call TRBJ2-5; no clear D. This CDR3 is built from 14 residues. The germline gives CDR1 SEHNR, CDR2 FQNEAQ (reference sequence). Between the trimmed V and J ends, which lost 1 base and 5 bases, there was a span of 11 bases. The CDR3 loop reads CASSLGVLTETQYF. The CDR3 DNA reads TGTGCCAGCAGCTTAGGCGTCTTAACTGAGACCCAGTACTTC.

There are a few counts of this clone. The chain recombines TRBV6-4 with TRBJ2-3, with 10 bases matching TRBD2. The CDR3 spans 15 residues. Germline CDR1 is MRHNA and CDR2 is SNTAGT. Trimming at V came to 6 bases and at J to 3 bases, leaving 6 bases not matched to a gene. The CDR3 DNA sequence: TGTGCCAGCAGCCGGCTAGCGGGAGAGACAGATACGCAGTATTTT. Translated: CASSRLAGETDTQYF.

This clone occurred a few times. The V gene is TRBV30, the J gene TRBJ1-1; maybe TRBD1 (6 bases). The CDR3 extends over 14 amino acids. Deletions cut 2 bases from V and 5 bases from J, with 15 bases between. In germline, CDR1 is GTSNPN, CDR2 SVGIG (reference sequence). The CDR3 is CAWSLGGRWTEAFF. The CDR3 DNA reads as TGTGCCTGGAGTTTAGGGGGGCGGTGGACTGAAGCTTTCTTT.

The V and J genes are TRBV5-1 and TRBJ1-3; D unresolved. Deletions cut 4 bases from V and 0 bases from J, with 11 bases between. This CDR3 comprises 15 residues. CDR1 is SGHRS and CDR2 is YFSETQ in the germline V gene. The CDR3 loop reads CASSSGSYSGNTIYF. CDR3 in DNA: TGCGCCAGCAGCAGCGGGAGTTACTCTGGAAACACCATATATTTT. Full variable domain (outside the CDR3, taken from reference TRBV5-1 and TRBJ1-3): KAGVTQTPRYLIKTRGQQVTLSCSPISGHRSVSWYQQTPGQGLQFLFEYFSETQRNKGNFPGRFSGRQFSNSRSEMNVSTLELGDSALYLCASSSGSYSGNTIYFGEGSWLTVV.

The rearrangement links TRBV29-1 to TRBJ2-5; D ambiguous. The CDR3 has 11 residues. Trimming shortened V by 7 bases and J by 9 bases, and 15 bases separated the two germline ends. Germline values: CDR1 SQVTM, CDR2 ANQGSEA. CDR3 sequence reads: CSAEDGSAQYF. CDR3 coding DNA: TGCAGCGCAGAAGACGGCTCGGCCCAGTACTTC.

This chain joins TRBV30 and TRBJ2-7; a possible D gene is TRBD1 (5 bases). The V end was cut by 0 bases, the J end by 7 bases, with 10 bases between. The CDR3 totals 12 residues. Germline CDR1 GTSNPN, CDR2 SVGIG (reference sequence). CDR3 bases: TGTGCCTGGAGTGTCCTCCAGGGAGAGCAGTACTTC. It codes for CAWSVLQGEQYF.

The rearrangement uses TRBV18 and TRBJ2-7; D call uncertain. The germline V gene encodes CDR1 KGHSH and CDR2 LQKENI. Trimming removed 0 bases from V and 2 bases from J, with 8 bases in between. The CDR3 has 14 amino acids. CDR3 sequence: CASSPPKNPYEQYF. In DNA form, the CDR3 reads TGTGCCAGCTCACCACCCAAAAACCCCTACGAGCAGTACTTC. Full variable domain (missing parts from reference TRBV18 and TRBJ2-7): NAGVMQNPRHLVRRRGQEARLRCSPMKGHSHVYWYRQLPEEGLKFMVYLQKENIIDESGMPKERFSAEFPKEGPSILRIQQVVRGDSAAYFCASSPPKNPYEQYFGPGTRLTVT.

The chain has TRBV30 and TRBJ2-3, with TRBD2 matching over 8 bases. In germline, CDR1 is GTSNPN, CDR2 SVGIG (reference sequence). The CDR3 loop spans 13 amino acids. Trimming took 7 bases from V and 5 from J; bases not matched to a gene: 8. Here the CDR3 reads CASVAGGVDTQYF. The CDR3 DNA follows: TGTGCCTCAGTCGCGGGAGGAGTAGATACGCAGTATTTT.

The genes are TRBV5-1 and TRBJ2-2; D gene uncertain. There are 14 residues in the CDR3. The germline gives CDR1 SGHRS, CDR2 YFSETQ. Trimming took 0 bases from V and 0 from J, leaving 3 bases between them. CDR3 residues: CASSLGSNTGELFF. The CDR3 bases are TGCGCCAGCAGCTTGGGGTCGAACACCGGGGAGCTGTTTTTT.

The gene calls are TRBV7-9 and TRBJ2-7; TRBD1 aligns across 7 bases. There are 16 residues in the CDR3. Germline V gives CDR1 SEHNR, CDR2 FQNEAQ (reference sequence). V was clipped by 5 bases and J by 3 bases; unmatched bases: 13. The CDR3 sequence: CASSANRGPNFYEQYF. The CDR3 DNA reads as TGTGCCAGCAGCGCCAACAGGGGACCGAACTTCTACGAGCAGTACTTC.